Listed here are 26 T cell receptor beta chains from one sample, sequenced in a study of tumor-infiltrating lymphocytes in localized non-small cell lung cancer. TCRdb keeps only in-frame clones here, not all; method: immunoSEQ multiplex PCR. The top ten hold about 5.7% of the sample, which has tens of thousands of clones, approximately 70% seen once. Sequencing was carried out using lung tumor tissue. These receptors all stem from a human donor with non-small cell lung cancer.

This clone was seen once. V gene TRBV7-6 combines with J gene TRBJ2-3; D might be TRBD1 or TRBD2, each matching 5 bases. Germline values: CDR1 SGHVS, CDR2 FNYEAQ. V lost 5 bases to trimming and J lost 7 bases, with 19 bases between them. This CDR3 contains 15 residues. DNA of the CDR3: TGTGCCAGCAGCGCCCTCTCCCGGGGCAAGTATACGCAGTATTTT. It specifies CASSALSRGKYTQYF.

The V call is TRBV7-2, the J call TRBJ2-1; 11 bases are shared with TRBD2. Germline-derived CDR1 and CDR2 are SGHTA and FQGNSA. There are 19 residues in the CDR3. V trimming: 2 bases; J trimming: 1 base; junction bases outside the gene matches: 10. The CDR3 coding sequence is TGTGCCAGCAGCTTATCGATAGCGGGGGGGCCGAGGTCCTACAATGAGCAGTTCTTC. This codes for CASSLSIAGGPRSYNEQFF.

This clone is a singleton in its sample. The chain is built from TRBV30 and TRBJ1-6; 8 nucleotides match TRBD1. The germline V gene encodes CDR1 GTSNPN and CDR2 SVGIG (reference sequence). The CDR3 consists of 15 residues. V shed 3 bases and J 5 bases; nucleotides not matched to a gene: 6. The CDR3 sequence is CAWRGPDRDNSPLHF. The CDR3 bases are TGTGCCTGGAGGGGGCCGGACAGGGATAATTCACCCCTCCACTTT.

The chain joins TRBV2 to TRBJ1-5; 9 bases line up with TRBD1. CDR3 length: 16 amino acids. With 1 base clipped from V and 5 bases from J, the junction kept 6 bases outside the gene matches. Per germline, CDR1 SNHLY and CDR2 FYNNEI. Here the CDR3 DNA reads TGTGCCAGCAGTGAAGAATCAGGGACAGGGTATCAGCCCCAGCATTTT. Translating gives CASSEESGTGYQPQHF.

CDR3 in amino acids: CASSLMRVSNQPQHF. DNA of the CDR3: TGTGCCAGCAGCCTAATGAGGGTTAGCAATCAGCCCCAGCATTTT. The genes are TRBV4-2 and TRBJ1-5, with D hard to call. Germline loops: CDR1 LGHNA, CDR2 YNFKEQ. CDR3 length equals 15 residues. Deletions cut 4 bases from V and 0 bases from J, with 10 bases between.

The chain is built from TRBV7-9 and TRBJ2-1, with D perhaps assigned TRBD1 or TRBD2 (5 bases each). V lost 0 bases to trimming and J lost 0 bases, with 9 bases between them. Germline V gives CDR1 SEHNR, CDR2 FQNEAQ (reference sequence). The CDR3 contains 16 residues. The CDR3 reads CASSLAAGASYNEQFF. The CDR3 DNA follows: TGTGCCAGCAGCTTAGCGGCCGGGGCCTCCTACAATGAGCAGTTCTTC.

V gene TRBV5-5 combines with J gene TRBJ1-6; 7 bases are a match to TRBD1. CDR1 is SGHKS, CDR2 YYEKEE, per germline (reference sequence). V shed 0 bases, J shed 8 bases, and the junction held 5 bases outside the gene matches. The CDR3 spans 15 residues. DNA for the CDR3: TGTGCCAGCAGCTTGGAGCCGACAGGGTATTCACCCCTCCACTTT. Translating gives CASSLEPTGYSPLHF.

The V and J genes are TRBV13 and TRBJ1-1; no definite D call. The CDR3 extends over 13 amino acids. The germline V gene has CDR1 PRHDT and CDR2 FYEKMQ (reference sequence). V was clipped by 0 bases and J by 0 bases, with 2 bases between them. CDR3 DNA: TGTGCCAGCAGCTTAGGGATGAACACTGAAGCTTTCTTT. Amino acid sequence: CASSLGMNTEAFF.

The chain has TRBV16 and TRBJ1-1; the D is unclear. This CDR3 has 15 residues. In germline, CDR1 is KGHSY, CDR2 FQNENV. V was cut by 4 bases and J by 0 bases, with 12 bases left in between. CDR3 sequence reads: CASSPSTAMNTEAFF. The CDR3 region has the DNA TGTGCCAGCAGCCCCTCCACAGCTATGAACACTGAAGCTTTCTTT.

This rearrangement joins TRBV18 to TRBJ1-6, with 8 bases lining up with TRBD1. This CDR3 is built from 13 residues. Germline V lookup: CDR1 KGHSH, CDR2 LQKENI. Trimming took 8 bases from V and 7 from J; bases not matched to a gene: 4. Written as DNA, the CDR3 is TGTGCCAGCACGGGACAGGAGAATTCACCCCTCCACTTT. Protein: CASTGQENSPLHF.

The J gene is TRBJ2-3, the V gene TRBV4-1, with D tentatively TRBD1 (6 bases). The germline V gene encodes CDR1 MGHRA and CDR2 YSYEKL. V was trimmed by 0 bases and J by 2 bases, leaving 9 bases between them. CDR3 length equals 15 residues. The CDR3 loop is CASSQDQGYTDTQYF. CDR3 sequence (DNA): TGCGCCAGCAGCCAAGACCAGGGGTACACAGATACGCAGTATTTT.

In this sample, this clone is medium-sized (0.01 to 0.1%). The rearrangement uses TRBV27 and TRBJ1-2; 7 nucleotides match TRBD1. Trimming removed 7 bases from V and 2 bases from J; junction bases left unmatched: 10. There are 15 residues in the CDR3. Germline CDR1 and CDR2: MNHEY and SMNVEV (reference sequence). Here the CDR3 reads CASTTRTGRNYGYTF. The CDR3, as DNA: TGTGCCAGCACCACCCGGACAGGCCGAAACTATGGCTACACCTTC.

This clone has more than one count but fewer than ten. The V and J genes are TRBV20-1 and TRBJ1-2; D is uncertain. This CDR3 contains 10 residues. Germline V gene sequence: CDR1 DFQATT, CDR2 SNEGSKA (reference sequence). V was shortened by 6 bases and J by 8 bases, with 10 bases between the two germline ends. As DNA, the CDR3 is TGCAGTGCCCGACCGGGCGGCTACACCTTC. Encoded protein: CSARPGGYTF.

V gene TRBV5-1 combines with J gene TRBJ2-3; D is unresolved. The CDR3 length is 15 residues. Germline loops: CDR1 SGHRS, CDR2 YFSETQ. V was pared by 1 base and J by 0 bases, with 9 bases between. The CDR3 DNA reads TGCGCCAGCAGCTTGAGCGATCACAGCACAGATACGCAGTATTTT. It yields the protein CASSLSDHSTDTQYF.

This clone was observed a handful of times. J is TRBJ1-1 and V is TRBV29-1, with D maybe TRBD1 (6 bases). This CDR3 has 11 amino acids. Trimming stripped 7 bases from V and 11 bases from J, with 17 bases between. Per germline, CDR1 SQVTM and CDR2 ANQGSEA. CDR3 DNA: TGCAGCGGGGGATTACAGGGACGGGCTTTCTTT. Translated: CSGGLQGRAFF.

The chain combines TRBV7-2 with TRBJ2-3; TRBD2 agrees at 8 bases. After removal of 5 bases from V and 4 bases from J, the junction contained 5 bases not matched to a gene. The CDR3 length is 14 residues. Germline V gene lookup returns CDR1 SGHTA and CDR2 FQGNSA. The CDR3 protein is CASSPGLVPDTQYF. CDR3 sequence (DNA): TGTGCCAGCAGCCCGGGACTAGTCCCAGATACGCAGTATTTT.

The gene calls are TRBV9 and TRBJ2-1; maybe TRBD2 (6 bases). The ends were cut back, 3 bases at V and 3 bases at J, with 13 bases in the middle. The CDR3 extends over 15 amino acids. CDR1 SGDLS and CDR2 YYNGEE come from the germline V gene. CDR3 loop: CASSAPRGYYNEQFF. The CDR3 bases are TGTGCCAGCAGCGCCCCCCGGGGGTACTACAATGAGCAGTTCTTC.

This clone was seen only a few times. The chain is built from TRBV5-6 and TRBJ1-5; D possibly corresponds to TRBD1 (5 bases). Trimming stripped 0 bases from V and 10 bases from J, with 11 bases between. This CDR3 is built from 13 residues. Germline-derived CDR1 and CDR2 are SGHDT and YYEEEE. CDR3 in amino acids: CASSLARAHPQHF. In nucleotides, the CDR3 is TGTGCCAGCAGCTTGGCCAGGGCGCATCCCCAGCATTTT.

The chain recombines TRBV19 with TRBJ2-1, with 9 bases matching TRBD2. The CDR3 runs to 16 residues. The germline CDR1 and CDR2 sequences are LNHDA and SQIVND (reference sequence). J was trimmed by 1 base and V by 7 bases; bases with no gene match: 8. In nucleotides, the CDR3 is TGTGCCAGTACCTCGGGGAGCGGGGGGTCCTACAATGAGCAGTTCTTC. Protein sequence: CASTSGSGGSYNEQFF.

This clone was detected only a few times. The V and J genes are TRBV6-5 and TRBJ2-1; no clear D. V was pared by 0 bases and J by 9 bases, with 3 bases between. The length of the CDR3 is 11 residues. CDR1 MNHEY and CDR2 SVGAGI come from the germline V gene. Here the CDR3 DNA reads TGTGCCAGCAGTTACTCGAGTGAGCAGTTCTTC. Protein: CASSYSSEQFF.

This clone was recorded once. V is TRBV15 and J is TRBJ1-1; the D gene is possibly TRBD1 (6 bases). This CDR3 is built from 17 residues. The V end was cut by 2 bases, the J end by 5 bases, with 21 bases between. Germline lookup yields CDR1 LNHNV and CDR2 YYDKDF (reference sequence). The DNA of the CDR3 is TGTGCCACCAGCAGACATTTCACACAGGGTCGCGGGACTGAAGCTTTCTTT. Encoded protein: CATSRHFTQGRGTEAFF.

In this sample, this clone turned up a few times. The chain has TRBV28 and TRBJ2-7, with D tentatively TRBD1 (5 bases). Germline loops: CDR1 MDHEN, CDR2 SYDVKM. CDR3 size: 15 residues. Trimming removed 4 bases at V and 4 bases at J, with 17 bases between. The CDR3 loop reads CASSSPRQGTYEQYF. CDR3 bases: TGTGCCAGCAGTTCCCCTCGGCAGGGAACGTACGAGCAGTACTTC.

The V gene is TRBV5-1, the J gene TRBJ1-6; 7 bases line up with TRBD1. With V trimmed by 4 bases and J by 5 bases, 6 bases remained unmatched. CDR1 is SGHRS and CDR2 is YFSETQ in the germline V gene. The CDR3 totals 15 residues. Here the CDR3 reads CASSPRGQDNSPLHF. For the CDR3, the DNA is TGCGCCAGCAGCCCCAGAGGACAGGATAATTCACCCCTCCACTTT.

The chain joins TRBV6-5 to TRBJ1-1; D gene unclear. Trimming shortened V by 5 bases and J by 7 bases, and 14 bases separated the two germline ends. This CDR3 has 13 residues. Per the germline V gene, CDR1 is MNHEY and CDR2 is SVGAGI. The CDR3 spells CASSGRETDEAFF. The CDR3 coding sequence is TGTGCCAGCAGTGGACGGGAAACAGATGAAGCTTTCTTT.

The CDR3 reads CASTGTFDEQYF. The CDR3 nucleotides read TGTGCCAGCACGGGGACTTTCGACGAGCAGTACTTC. The V call is TRBV6-5, the J call TRBJ2-7; D might be TRBD2 (6 bases). CDR3 length equals 12 residues. Per germline, CDR1 MNHEY and CDR2 SVGAGI. The V end was cut by 7 bases, the J end by 5 bases, with 12 bases between.

The chain has TRBV7-8 and TRBJ1-4; possibly TRBD1 for D (6 bases). Trimming removed 3 bases at V and 7 bases at J, with 18 bases between. Looked up from germline, CDR1 is SGHVS and CDR2 is FQNEAQ. The CDR3 contains 16 residues. The CDR3 protein is CASSFPYREQGEKLFF. CDR3 DNA: TGTGCCAGCAGCTTCCCTTACAGGGAGCAAGGTGAAAAACTGTTTTTT.